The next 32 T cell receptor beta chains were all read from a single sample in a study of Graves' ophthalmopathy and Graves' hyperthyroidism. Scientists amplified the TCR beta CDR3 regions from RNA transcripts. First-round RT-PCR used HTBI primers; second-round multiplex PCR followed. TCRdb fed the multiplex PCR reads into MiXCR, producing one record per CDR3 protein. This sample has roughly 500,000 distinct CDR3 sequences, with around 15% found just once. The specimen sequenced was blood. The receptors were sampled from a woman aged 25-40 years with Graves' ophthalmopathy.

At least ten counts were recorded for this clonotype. The chain's CDR3 is CSARNQGRGQPQHF. The CDR3 DNA is TGCAGTGCTAGGAATCAAGGGAGGGGTCAGCCCCAGCATTTT. The rearrangement joins TRBV20-1 to TRBJ1-5, with a possible D match to TRBD1 (5 bases). Trimming cost V 3 bases and J 6 bases, with 15 bases left between them. Germline V CDR1 and CDR2: DFQATT, SNEGSKA (reference sequence). There are 14 residues in the CDR3.

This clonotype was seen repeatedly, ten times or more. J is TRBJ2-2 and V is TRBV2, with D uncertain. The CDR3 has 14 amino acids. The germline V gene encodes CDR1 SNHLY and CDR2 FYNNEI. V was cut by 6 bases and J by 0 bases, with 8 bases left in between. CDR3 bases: TGTGCCAGCAGGTGGACCTCGAACACCGGGGAGCTGTTTTTT. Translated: CASRWTSNTGELFF.

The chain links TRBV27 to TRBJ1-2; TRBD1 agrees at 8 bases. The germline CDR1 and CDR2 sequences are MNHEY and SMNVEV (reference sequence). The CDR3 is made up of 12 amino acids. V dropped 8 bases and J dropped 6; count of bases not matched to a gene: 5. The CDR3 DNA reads TGTGCCAGCTTACAGGGGGTGGATGGCTACACCTTC. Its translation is CASLQGVDGYTF.

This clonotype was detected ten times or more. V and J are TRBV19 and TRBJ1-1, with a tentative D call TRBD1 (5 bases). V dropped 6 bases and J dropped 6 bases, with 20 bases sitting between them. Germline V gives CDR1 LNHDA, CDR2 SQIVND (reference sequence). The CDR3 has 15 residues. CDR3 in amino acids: CASSPLRQGVAEAFF. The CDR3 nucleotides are TGTGCCAGTAGCCCGTTGAGGCAGGGAGTAGCTGAAGCTTTCTTT.

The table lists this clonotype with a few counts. The CDR3 is CSVESPNTGELFF. The CDR3 region has the DNA TGCAGCGTTGAGTCTCCGAACACCGGGGAGCTGTTTTTT. This chain links TRBV29-1 with TRBJ2-2; no clear D gene. CDR1 and CDR2 (germline): SQVTM, ANQGSEA. Deletions cut 3 bases from V and 0 bases from J, with 5 bases between. The CDR3 has 13 residues.

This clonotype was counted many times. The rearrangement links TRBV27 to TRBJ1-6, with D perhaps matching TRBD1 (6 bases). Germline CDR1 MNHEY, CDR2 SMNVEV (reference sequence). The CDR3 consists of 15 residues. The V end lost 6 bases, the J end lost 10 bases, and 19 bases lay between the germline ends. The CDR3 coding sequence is TGTGCCAGCAGCGTCTACAGGGAATCACGGTCACCCCTCCACTTT. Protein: CASSVYRESRSPLHF.

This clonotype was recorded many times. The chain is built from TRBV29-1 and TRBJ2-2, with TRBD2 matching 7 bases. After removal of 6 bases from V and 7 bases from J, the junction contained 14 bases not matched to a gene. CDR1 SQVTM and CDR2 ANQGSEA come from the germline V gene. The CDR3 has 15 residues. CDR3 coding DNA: TGCAGCGTCGATGCCGGGACTACGGCGGTCGGGGAGCTGTTTTTT. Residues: CSVDAGTTAVGELFF.

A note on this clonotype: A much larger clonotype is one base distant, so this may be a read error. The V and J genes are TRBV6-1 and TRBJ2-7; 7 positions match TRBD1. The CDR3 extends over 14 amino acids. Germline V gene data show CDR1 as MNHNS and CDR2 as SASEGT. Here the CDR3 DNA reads TGTGCCAGCAGTCCCCGACAGGGAATCTACGGGCAGTACTTC. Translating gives CASSPRQGIYGQYF.

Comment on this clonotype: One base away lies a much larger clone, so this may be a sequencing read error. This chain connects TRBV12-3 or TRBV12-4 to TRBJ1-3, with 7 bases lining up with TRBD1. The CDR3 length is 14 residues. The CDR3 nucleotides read TGTGCCGACCGGGACAGCAACTCTGGAGACACCATATATTTT. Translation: CADRDSNSGDTIYF.

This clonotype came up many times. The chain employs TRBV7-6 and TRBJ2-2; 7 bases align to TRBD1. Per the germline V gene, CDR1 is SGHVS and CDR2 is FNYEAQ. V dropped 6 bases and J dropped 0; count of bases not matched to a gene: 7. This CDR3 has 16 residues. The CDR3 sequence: CASSPGGASNTGELFF. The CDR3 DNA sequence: TGTGCCAGCAGTCCAGGGGGAGCCTCGAACACCGGGGAGCTGTTTTTT.

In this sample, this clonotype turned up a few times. The CDR3 DNA sequence: TGTGCCAGCAGCCCCGGAACGCCCGGGGGGGGCACCGGGGAGCTGTTTTTT. Amino acid sequence: CASSPGTPGGGTGELFF. The chain carries TRBV7-3 and TRBJ2-2; 8 bases fit TRBD2. Germline-derived CDR1 and CDR2 are SGHTA and FQGTGA. Unmatched junction bases numbered 12, after V lost 5 bases and J lost 4 bases. CDR3 length equals 17 residues.

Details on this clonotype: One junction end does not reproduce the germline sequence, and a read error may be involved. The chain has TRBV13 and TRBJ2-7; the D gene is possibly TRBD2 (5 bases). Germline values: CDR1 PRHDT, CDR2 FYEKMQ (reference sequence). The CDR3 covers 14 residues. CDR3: CASSFRTGSYEQCF. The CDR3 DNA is TGTGCCAGCAGCTTCCGGACTGGCTCCTACGAGCAGTGCTTC. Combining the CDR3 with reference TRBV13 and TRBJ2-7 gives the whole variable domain AAGVIQSPRHLIKEKRETATLKCYPIPRHDTVYWYQQGPGQDPQFLISFYEKMQSDKGSIPDRFSAQQFSDYHSELNMSSLELGDSALYFCASSFRTGSYEQCFGPGTRLTVT.

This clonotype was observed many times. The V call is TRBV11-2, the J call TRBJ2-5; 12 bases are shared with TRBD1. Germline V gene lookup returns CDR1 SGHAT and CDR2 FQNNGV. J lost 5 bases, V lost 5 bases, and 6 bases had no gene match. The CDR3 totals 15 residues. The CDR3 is CASSPGTGGEETQYF. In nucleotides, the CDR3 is TGTGCCAGCAGCCCCGGGACAGGGGGCGAGGAGACCCAGTACTTC.

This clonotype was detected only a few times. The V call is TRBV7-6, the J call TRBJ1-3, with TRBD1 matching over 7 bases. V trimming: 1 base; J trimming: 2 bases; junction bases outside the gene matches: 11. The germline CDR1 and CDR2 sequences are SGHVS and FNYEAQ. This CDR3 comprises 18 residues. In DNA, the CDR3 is TGTGCCAGCAGCTTAGGGGGACAGTCGATCCTGGCTGGAAACACCATATATTTT. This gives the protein CASSLGGQSILAGNTIYF. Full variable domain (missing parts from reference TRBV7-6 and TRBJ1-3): GAGVSQSPRYKVTKRGQDVALRCDPISGHVSLYWYRQALGQGPEFLTYFNYEAQQDKSGLPNDRFSAERPEGSISTLTIQRTEQRDSAMYRCASSLGGQSILAGNTIYFGEGSWLTVV.

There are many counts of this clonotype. CDR3 region: CASSGRDAVRYGYTF. CDR3 coding DNA: TGTGCCAGCAGTGGCCGGGACGCCGTTCGCTATGGCTACACCTTC. J is TRBJ1-2 and V is TRBV6-1; D might be TRBD1 (5 bases). The CDR3 contains 15 residues. The V end lost 4 bases, the J end lost 4 bases, and 16 bases lay between the germline ends. Germline V lookup: CDR1 MNHNS, CDR2 SASEGT.

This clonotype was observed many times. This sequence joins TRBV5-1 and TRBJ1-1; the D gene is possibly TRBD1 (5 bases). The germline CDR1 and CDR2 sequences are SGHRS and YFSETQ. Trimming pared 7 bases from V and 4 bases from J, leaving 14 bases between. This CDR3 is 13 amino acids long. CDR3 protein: CASGTGGSTEAFF. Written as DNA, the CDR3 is TGCGCCAGCGGGACCGGGGGTAGCACTGAAGCTTTCTTT.

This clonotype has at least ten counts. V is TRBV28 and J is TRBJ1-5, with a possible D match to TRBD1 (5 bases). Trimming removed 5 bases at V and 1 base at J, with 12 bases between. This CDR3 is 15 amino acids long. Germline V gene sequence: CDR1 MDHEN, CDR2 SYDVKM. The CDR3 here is CASSPRGWSNQPQHF. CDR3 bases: TGTGCCAGCAGTCCTCGGGGGTGGAGCAATCAGCCCCAGCATTTT.

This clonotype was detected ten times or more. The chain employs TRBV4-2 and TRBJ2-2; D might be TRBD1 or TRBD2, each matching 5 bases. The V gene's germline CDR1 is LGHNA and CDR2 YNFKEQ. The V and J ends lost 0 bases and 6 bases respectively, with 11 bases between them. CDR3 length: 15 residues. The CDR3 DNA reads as TGTGCCAGCAGCCAAGATCTAGAGGGGCCCGGGGAGCTGTTTTTT. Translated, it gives CASSQDLEGPGELFF.

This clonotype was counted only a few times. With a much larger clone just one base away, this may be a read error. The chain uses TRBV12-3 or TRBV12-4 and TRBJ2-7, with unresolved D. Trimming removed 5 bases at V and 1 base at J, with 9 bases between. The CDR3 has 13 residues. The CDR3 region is CASSKTASYEQYF. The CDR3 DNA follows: TGTGCCAGCAGTAAGACGGCTTCCTACGAGCAGTACTTC.

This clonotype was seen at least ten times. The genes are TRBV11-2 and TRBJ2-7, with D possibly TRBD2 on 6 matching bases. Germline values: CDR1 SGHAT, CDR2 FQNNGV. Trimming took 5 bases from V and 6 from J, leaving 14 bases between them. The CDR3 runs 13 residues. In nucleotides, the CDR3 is TGTGCCAGCAGCCCCCAGACTAGTCTCGAGCAGTACTTC. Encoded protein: CASSPQTSLEQYF.

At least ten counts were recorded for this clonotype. CDR3 sequence (DNA): TGTGCCAGCAGTCCGGGGGCTGACAATCAGCCCCAGCATTTT. Amino acids: CASSPGADNQPQHF. The chain uses TRBV27 and TRBJ1-5; maybe TRBD1 (6 bases). Trimming stripped 5 bases from V and 3 bases from J, with 11 bases between. This CDR3 spans 14 amino acids. Germline-derived CDR1 and CDR2 are MNHEY and SMNVEV (reference sequence).

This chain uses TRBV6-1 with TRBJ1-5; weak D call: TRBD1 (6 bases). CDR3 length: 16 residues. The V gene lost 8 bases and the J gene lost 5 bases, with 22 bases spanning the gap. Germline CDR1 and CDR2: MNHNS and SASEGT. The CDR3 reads CASGRDTVAHYQPQHF. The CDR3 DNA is TGTGCCAGCGGCCGGGACACCGTCGCCCATTATCAGCCCCAGCATTTT.

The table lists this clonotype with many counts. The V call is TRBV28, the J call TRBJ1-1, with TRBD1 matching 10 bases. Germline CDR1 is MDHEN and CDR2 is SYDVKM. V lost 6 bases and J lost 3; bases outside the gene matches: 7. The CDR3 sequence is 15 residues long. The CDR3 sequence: CASRWTGGWDTEAFF. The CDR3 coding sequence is TGTGCCAGCAGATGGACAGGGGGGTGGGACACTGAAGCTTTCTTT.

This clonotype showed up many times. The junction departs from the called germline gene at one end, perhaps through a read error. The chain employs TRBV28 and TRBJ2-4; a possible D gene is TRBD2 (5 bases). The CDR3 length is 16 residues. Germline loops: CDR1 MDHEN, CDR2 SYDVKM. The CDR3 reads CASSSGLLLAKNIKYF. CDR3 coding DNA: TGTGCCAGCAGCTCCGGACTCCTGCTTGCCAAAAACATTAAGTACTTC.

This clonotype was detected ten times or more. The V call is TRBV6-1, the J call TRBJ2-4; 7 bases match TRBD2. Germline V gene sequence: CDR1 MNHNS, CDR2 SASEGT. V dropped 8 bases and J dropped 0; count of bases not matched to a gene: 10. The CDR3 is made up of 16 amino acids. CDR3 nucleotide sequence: TGTGCCAGCGACGGGGGGATCCTTACAGCCAAAAACATTCAGTACTTC. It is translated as CASDGGILTAKNIQYF.

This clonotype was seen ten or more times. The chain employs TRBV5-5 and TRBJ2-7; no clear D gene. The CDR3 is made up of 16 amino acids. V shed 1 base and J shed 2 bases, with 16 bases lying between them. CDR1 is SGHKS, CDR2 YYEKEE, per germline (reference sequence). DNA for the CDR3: TGTGCCAGCAGCTTGCCCCCCGGTCTATCGCCCTACGAGCAGTACTTC. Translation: CASSLPPGLSPYEQYF. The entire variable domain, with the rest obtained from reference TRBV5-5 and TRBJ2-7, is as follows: DAGVTQSPTHLIKTRGQQVTLRCSPISGHKSVSWYQQVLGQGPQFIFQYYEKEERGRGNFPDRFSARQFPNYSSELNVNALLLGDSALYLCASSLPPGLSPYEQYFGPGTRLTVT.

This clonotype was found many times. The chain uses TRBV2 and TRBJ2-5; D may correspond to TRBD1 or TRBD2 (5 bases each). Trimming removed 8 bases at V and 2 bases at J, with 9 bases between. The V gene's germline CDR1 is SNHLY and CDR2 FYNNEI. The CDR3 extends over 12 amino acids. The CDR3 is CASAGTQETQYF. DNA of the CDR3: TGTGCCAGCGCTGGGACGCAAGAGACCCAGTACTTC.

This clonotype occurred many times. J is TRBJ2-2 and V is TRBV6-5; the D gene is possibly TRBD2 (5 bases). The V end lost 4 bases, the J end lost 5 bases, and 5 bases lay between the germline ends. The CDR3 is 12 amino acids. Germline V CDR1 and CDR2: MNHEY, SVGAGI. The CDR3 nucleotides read TGTGCCAGCAGTTGGAGGACCGGGGAGCTGTTTTTT. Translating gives CASSWRTGELFF.

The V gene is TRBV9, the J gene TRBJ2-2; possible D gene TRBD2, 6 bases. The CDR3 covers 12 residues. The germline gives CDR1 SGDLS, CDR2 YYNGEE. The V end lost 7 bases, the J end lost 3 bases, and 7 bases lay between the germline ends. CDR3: CASAGHTGELFF. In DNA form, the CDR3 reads TGTGCCAGCGCGGGGCACACCGGGGAGCTGTTTTTT.

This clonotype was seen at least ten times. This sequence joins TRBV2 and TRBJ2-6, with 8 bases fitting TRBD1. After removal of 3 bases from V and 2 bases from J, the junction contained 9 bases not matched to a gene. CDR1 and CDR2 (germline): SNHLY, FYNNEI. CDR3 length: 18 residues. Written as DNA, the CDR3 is TGTGCCAGCAGTGATTCAGGGGGCGTGTTGGCTGGGGCCAACGTCCTGACTTTC. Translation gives CASSDSGGVLAGANVLTF. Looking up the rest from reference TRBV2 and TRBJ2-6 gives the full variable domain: EPEVTQTPSHQVTQMGQEVILRCVPISNHLYFYWYRQILGQKVEFLVSFYNNEISEKSEIFDDQFSVERPDGSNFTLKIRSTKLEDSAMYFCASSDSGGVLAGANVLTFGAGSRLTVL.

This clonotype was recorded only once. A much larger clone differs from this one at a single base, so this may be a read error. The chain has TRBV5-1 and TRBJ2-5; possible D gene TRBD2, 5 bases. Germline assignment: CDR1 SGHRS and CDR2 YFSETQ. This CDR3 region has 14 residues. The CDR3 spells CASSLDLARETRYF. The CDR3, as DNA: TGCGCCAGCAGCTTGGACCTAGCTCGAGAGACCCGGTACTTC.

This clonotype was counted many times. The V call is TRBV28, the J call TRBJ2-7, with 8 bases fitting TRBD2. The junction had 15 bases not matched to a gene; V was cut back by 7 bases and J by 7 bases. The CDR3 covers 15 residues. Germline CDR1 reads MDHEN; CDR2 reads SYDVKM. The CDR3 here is CASNPGSSGMREQYF. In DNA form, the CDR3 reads TGTGCCAGCAATCCGGGCAGTAGCGGGATGCGGGAGCAGTACTTC.